This T cell receptor (beta chain) came from a study of cytomegalovirus exposure and HLA in healthy donors. Overall study results and limits: Most of the CMV-associated TCR beta chains (in a later analysis) appeared to be HLA-restricted. The majority of TCR sequences were rare, yet some public TCRs appeared in many donors.

PCR was performed using 60 Vbeta and 13 Jbeta primers. Measured with immunoSEQ multiplex PCR; TCRdb has only the in-frame clones, and not every one. The table shows a few hundred thousand clones, with under 80% occurring only once. With regard to this clone: Its antigen is not known.

Germline V lookup: CDR1 MDHEN, CDR2 SYDVKM. The J segment lost 6 bases and the V segment lost 6 bases, leaving 13 bases of the junction unmatched. The CDR3 covers 16 residues. The source of this sequence is a female donor in good health and CMV-seronegative. The rearrangement links TRBV28 to TRBJ2-3, with TRBD2 matching 9 bases. What was sequenced was PBMCs. In DNA, the CDR3 is TGTGCCAGCAGCTCCGTGCGGACTAGCGCGGGGGATACGCAGTATTTT. The encoded protein is CASSSVRTSAGDTQYF.